Listed here are 2 T cell receptor beta chains from one sample, sequenced in a study of blood T cell repertoires in COVID-19. TCRdb keeps only in-frame clones here, not all; method: immunoSEQ multiplex PCR. The sample holds roughly 400,000 clones, just over 90% seen once. The specimen sequenced was PBMCs or T cells enriched from blood (not recorded which). The receptors were sampled from a woman in her 40s who had been exposed to COVID-19.

The V gene is TRBV30, the J gene TRBJ2-7, with D hard to call. Germline lookup yields CDR1 GTSNPN and CDR2 SVGIG (reference sequence). V shed 0 bases and J shed 4 bases, with 10 bases lying between them. The CDR3 is 13 amino acids. Written as DNA, the CDR3 is TGTGCCTGGAGTGTAGTTGGCGGTTACGAGCAGTACTTC. It yields the protein CAWSVVGGYEQYF.

In its sample, this clone was seen once. J is TRBJ1-1 and V is TRBV4-3; possible D gene TRBD1, 5 bases. Trimming cost V 4 bases and J 3 bases, with 12 bases left between them. The CDR3 loop spans 14 amino acids. Germline V lookup: CDR1 LGHNA, CDR2 YSLEER. DNA of the CDR3: TGCGCCAGCAGCCCCCCTGACAGACACACTGAAGCTTTCTTT. This encodes CASSPPDRHTEAFF.